This TCR beta chain was captured in a study of a mutant IDH1 vaccine in newly diagnosed glioma. About the research overall: Most patients had radiochemotherapy with temozolomide before enrollment; others had one alone.

Method: immunoSEQ multiplex PCR; TCRdb's copy keeps in-frame clones and lacks some. The data hold some 38,000 clones, with roughly 92% observed a single time. CDR1 is SGHDN and CDR2 is FVKESK in the germline V gene. The CDR3 is 19 residues long. V lost 2 bases to trimming and J lost 6 bases, with 27 bases between them. Noted time point: baseline, week 1 (first vaccination visit). Treatment here: pre-vaccination baseline after standard-of-care therapy. The sequence came from a man between 18 and 35 years old with glioma. This sample comprised PBMCs, obtained from a glioma patient treated with radiotherapy, temozolomide or both. The genes are TRBV14 and TRBJ2-3, with D perhaps TRBD2 (6 bases). CDR3 in DNA: TGTGCCAGCAGCCAAAAAGTCAAGAGTGGGGAGGTACGCCCGGATACGCAGTATTTT. Its protein is CASSQKVKSGEVRPDTQYF.